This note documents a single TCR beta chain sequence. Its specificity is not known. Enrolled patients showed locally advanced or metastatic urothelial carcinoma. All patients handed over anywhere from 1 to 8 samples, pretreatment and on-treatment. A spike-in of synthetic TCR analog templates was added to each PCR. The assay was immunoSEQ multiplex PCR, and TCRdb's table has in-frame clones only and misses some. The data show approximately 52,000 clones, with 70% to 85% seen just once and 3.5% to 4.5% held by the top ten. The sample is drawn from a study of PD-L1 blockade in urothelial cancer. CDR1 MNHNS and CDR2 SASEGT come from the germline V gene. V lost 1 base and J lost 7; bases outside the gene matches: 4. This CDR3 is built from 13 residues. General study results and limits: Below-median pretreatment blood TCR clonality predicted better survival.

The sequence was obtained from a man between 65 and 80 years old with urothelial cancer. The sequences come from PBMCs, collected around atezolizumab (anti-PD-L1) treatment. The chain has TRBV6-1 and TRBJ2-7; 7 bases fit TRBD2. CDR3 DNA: TGTGCCAGCAGTGAAGAGGGACTAAAAGAGCAGTACTTC. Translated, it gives CASSEEGLKEQYF.